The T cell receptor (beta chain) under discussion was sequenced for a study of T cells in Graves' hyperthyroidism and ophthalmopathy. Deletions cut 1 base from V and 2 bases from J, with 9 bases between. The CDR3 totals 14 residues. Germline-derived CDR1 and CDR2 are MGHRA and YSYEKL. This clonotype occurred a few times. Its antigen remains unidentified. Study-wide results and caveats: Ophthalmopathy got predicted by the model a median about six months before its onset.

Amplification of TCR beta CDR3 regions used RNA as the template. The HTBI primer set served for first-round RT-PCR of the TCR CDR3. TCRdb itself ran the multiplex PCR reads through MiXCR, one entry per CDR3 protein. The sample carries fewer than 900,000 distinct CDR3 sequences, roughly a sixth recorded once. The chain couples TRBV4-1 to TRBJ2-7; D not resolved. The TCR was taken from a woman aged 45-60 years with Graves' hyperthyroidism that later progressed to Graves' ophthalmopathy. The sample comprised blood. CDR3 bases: TGCGCCAGCAGCCAAGGGCCGGATACCTACGAGCAGTACTTC. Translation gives CASSQGPDTYEQYF.